Detailed here is one T cell receptor beta chain. Antigen unknown. Produced via immunoSEQ multiplex PCR; TCRdb's table is partial and in-frame only. This sample yields around 30,000 clones, of which about 80% are seen a single time; around 29% belongs to the top ten. This specimen belongs to a study of a mutant IDH1 vaccine in newly diagnosed glioma. There are 13 residues in the CDR3. Per germline, CDR1 SSHAT and CDR2 FNYEAQ (reference sequence). Deletions cut 4 bases from V and 4 bases from J, with 8 bases between. Stated time point: week 47, end of study. A 20-mer mutant IDH1 peptide at 300 ug was injected subcutaneously with topical imiquimod. Eight vaccine injections were given to patients in weeks 1, 3, 5, 7, 11, 15, 19 and 23.

The specimen comprised PBMCs, sampled from a glioma patient whose treatment included an IDH1 peptide vaccine. The chain is built from TRBV7-7 and TRBJ1-5; D may be TRBD1 (5 bases). The TCR comes from a young man with glioma. For the CDR3, the DNA is TGTGCCAGCAGCTCGGGGCTAAATCAGCCCCAGCATTTT. It translates to CASSSGLNQPQHF.